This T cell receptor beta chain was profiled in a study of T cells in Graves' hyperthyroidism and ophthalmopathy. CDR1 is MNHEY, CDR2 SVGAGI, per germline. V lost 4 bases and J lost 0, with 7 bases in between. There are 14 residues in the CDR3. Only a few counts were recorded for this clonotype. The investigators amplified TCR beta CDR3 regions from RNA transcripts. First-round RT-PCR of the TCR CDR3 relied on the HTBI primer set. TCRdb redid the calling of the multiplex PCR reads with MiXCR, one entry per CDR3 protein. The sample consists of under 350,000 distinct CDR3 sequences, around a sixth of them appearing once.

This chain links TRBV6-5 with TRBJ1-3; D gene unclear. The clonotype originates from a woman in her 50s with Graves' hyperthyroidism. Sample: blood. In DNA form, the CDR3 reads TGTGCCAGCAGTTCTCGGGACTCTGGAAACACCATATATTTT. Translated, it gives CASSSRDSGNTIYF.